This TCR beta chain was retrieved from a study of cytomegalovirus exposure and HLA in healthy donors. Study-level information: Tens of millions of unique TCRs from HLA-typed donors made up an early data release. Genetic ancestry analysis placed about 76% of the 398 donors that were genotyped in the Caucasian-associated cluster.

PCR was performed using 60 Vbeta and 13 Jbeta primers. TCRdb keeps only in-frame clones here, not all; method: immunoSEQ multiplex PCR. The sample carries about 80,000 clones, 80% recorded once. Germline V lookup: CDR1 LNHDA, CDR2 SQIVND (reference sequence). J gave up 1 base and V 3 bases, and 9 bases lay outside the gene matches. The CDR3 runs 18 residues. General study results and limits: It was reportedly the case that the classifier diagnosed cytomegalovirus status with high specificity and sensitivity. The investigators catalogued some 150 TCR beta chains as cytomegalovirus-associated.

This clone was counted a few times. Its target is unknown. The J gene is TRBJ2-6, the V gene TRBV19, with 7 nucleotides matching TRBD1. The receptor comes from a man aged 45-65 years in good health and CMV-seropositive. Sequenced: PBMCs. The CDR3 protein is CASSIKGQDLSGANVLTF. The CDR3 DNA reads TGTGCCAGTAGTATTAAAGGACAGGACCTTTCTGGGGCCAACGTCCTGACTTTC.